The sequence of this TCR beta chain was determined in a study of response to subunit inactivated influenza vaccine. This clonotype was picked up many times. Losses at the gene ends were 5 bases for V and 2 bases for J; bases not matched to a gene: 4. Germline V gene data show CDR1 as SGDLS and CDR2 as YYNGEE. The CDR3 sequence is 14 residues long. TCRdb passed the RT-PCR reads through MiXCR, listing each CDR3 protein once. The sample consists of 500,000 or so distinct CDR3 sequences, about 10% of them appearing once. The clonotype comes from a man between 45 and 60 years old who received an inactivated influenza vaccine. The chain links TRBV9 to TRBJ2-7, with TRBD1 identical over 10 bases. This material consisted of PBMCs from blood, taken roughly 6 weeks after vaccination. CDR3 sequence (DNA): TGTGCCAGCAGTGTGGGACAGGGGACCTACGAGCAGTACTTC. As protein: CASSVGQGTYEQYF.